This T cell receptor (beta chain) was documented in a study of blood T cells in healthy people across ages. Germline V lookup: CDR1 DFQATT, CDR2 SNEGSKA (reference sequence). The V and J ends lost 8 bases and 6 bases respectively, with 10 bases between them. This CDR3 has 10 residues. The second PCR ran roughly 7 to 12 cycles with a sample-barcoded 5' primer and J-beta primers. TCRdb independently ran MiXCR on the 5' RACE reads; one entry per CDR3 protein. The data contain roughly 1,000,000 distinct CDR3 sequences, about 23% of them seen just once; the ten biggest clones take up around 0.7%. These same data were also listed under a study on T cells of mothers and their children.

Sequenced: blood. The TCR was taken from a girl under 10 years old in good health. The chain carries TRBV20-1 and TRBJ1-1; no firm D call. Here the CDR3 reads CSFSSAEAFF. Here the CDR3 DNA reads TGCAGTTTCTCTAGTGCTGAAGCTTTCTTT.